This T cell receptor beta chain was captured by sequencing in a study of CD8+ T cells in alopecia areata. About the study: A 6-month period off drug followed tofacitinib, which lasted 6 to 18 months.

Study-level findings and limits: Scalp clonality, along with expanded CD8+ clones among the top 100, was significantly decreased by tofacitinib.

Per germline, CDR1 LGHNA and CDR2 YSLEER. This CDR3 region has 16 residues. J was trimmed by 7 bases and V by 0 bases; bases with no gene match: 6. About this clone: Antigen: not known.

Treatment defined: oral pan-JAK inhibitor, 5-10 mg twice daily. Researchers gathered lesional scalp punch biopsies and peripheral blood from patients with alopecia areata. Once RNA had been extracted, it was reverse transcribed into cDNA to act as the sequencing template. Data came from immunoSEQ multiplex PCR; TCRdb stores just in-frame clones and leaves some out. The sample has nearly 95,000 clones, over 70% seen once. V usage is TRBV4-3 and J usage is TRBJ1-6, with 7 bases matching TRBD1. The clonotype was recovered from a human donor with alopecia areata. This specimen consisted of CD8+ T cells sorted from blood, obtained around week 46, from a patient treated with tofacitinib. The CDR3 reads CASSQDGDSSNSPLHF. Written as DNA, the CDR3 is TGCGCCAGCAGCCAAGATGGGGACAGTTCCAATTCACCCCTCCACTTT.